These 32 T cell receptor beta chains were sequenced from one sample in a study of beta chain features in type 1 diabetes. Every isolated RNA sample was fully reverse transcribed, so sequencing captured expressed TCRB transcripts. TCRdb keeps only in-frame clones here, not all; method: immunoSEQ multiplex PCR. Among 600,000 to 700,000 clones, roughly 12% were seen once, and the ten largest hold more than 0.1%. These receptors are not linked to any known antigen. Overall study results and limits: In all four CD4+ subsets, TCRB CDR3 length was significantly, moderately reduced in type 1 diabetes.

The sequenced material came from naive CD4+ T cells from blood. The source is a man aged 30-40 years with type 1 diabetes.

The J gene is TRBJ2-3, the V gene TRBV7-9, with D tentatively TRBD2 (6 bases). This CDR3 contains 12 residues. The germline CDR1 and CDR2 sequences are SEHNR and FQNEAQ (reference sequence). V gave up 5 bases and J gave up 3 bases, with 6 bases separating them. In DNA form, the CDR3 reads TGTGCCAGCAGCCGGGGGACAGATACGCAGTATTTT. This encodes CASSRGTDTQYF.

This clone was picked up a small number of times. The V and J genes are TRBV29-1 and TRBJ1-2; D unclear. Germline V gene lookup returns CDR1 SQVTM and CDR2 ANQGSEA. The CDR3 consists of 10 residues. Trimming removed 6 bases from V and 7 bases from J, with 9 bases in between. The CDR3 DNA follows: TGCAGCGTGGAGAGTGCTGGCTACACCTTC. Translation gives CSVESAGYTF.

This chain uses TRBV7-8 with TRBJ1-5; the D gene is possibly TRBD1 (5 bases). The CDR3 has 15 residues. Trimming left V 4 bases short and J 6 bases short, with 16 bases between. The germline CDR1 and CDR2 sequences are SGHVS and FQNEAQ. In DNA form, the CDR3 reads TGTGCCAGCAGCTCCTTTGGGGCCAGCGCTCAGCCCCAGCATTTT. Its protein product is CASSSFGASAQPQHF.

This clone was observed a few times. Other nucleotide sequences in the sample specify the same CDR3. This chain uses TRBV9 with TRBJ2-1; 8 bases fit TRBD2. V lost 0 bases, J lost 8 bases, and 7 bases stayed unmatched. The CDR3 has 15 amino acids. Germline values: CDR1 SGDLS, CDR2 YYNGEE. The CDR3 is CASSVGLAYRDEQFF. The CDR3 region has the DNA TGTGCCAGCAGCGTAGGACTAGCGTACCGGGATGAGCAGTTCTTC.

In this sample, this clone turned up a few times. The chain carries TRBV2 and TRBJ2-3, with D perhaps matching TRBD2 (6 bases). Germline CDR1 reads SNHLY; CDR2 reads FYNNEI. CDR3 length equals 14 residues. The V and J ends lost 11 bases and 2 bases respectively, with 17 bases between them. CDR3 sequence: CASLKGGSTDTQYF. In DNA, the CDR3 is TGTGCCTCTCTAAAAGGAGGGTCCACAGATACGCAGTATTTT.

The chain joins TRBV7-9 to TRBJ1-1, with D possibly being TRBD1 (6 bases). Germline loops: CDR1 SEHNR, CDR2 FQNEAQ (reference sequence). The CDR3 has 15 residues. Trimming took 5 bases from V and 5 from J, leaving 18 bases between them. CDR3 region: CASSPVGSGVTEAFF. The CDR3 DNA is TGTGCCAGCAGCCCTGTTGGGTCAGGGGTGACTGAAGCTTTCTTT.

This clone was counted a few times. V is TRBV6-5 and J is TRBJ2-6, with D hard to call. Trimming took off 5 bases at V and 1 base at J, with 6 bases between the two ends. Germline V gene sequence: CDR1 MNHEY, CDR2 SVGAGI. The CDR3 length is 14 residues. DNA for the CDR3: TGTGCCAGCAGTGCGGATTCTGGGGCCAACGTCCTGACTTTC. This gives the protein CASSADSGANVLTF.

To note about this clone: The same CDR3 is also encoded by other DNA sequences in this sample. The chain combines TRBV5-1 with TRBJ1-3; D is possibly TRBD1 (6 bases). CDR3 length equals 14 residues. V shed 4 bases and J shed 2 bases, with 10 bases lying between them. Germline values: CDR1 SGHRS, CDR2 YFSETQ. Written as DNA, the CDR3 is TGCGCCAGCAGCCTCGGGACAACTGGAAACACCATATATTTT. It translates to CASSLGTTGNTIYF.

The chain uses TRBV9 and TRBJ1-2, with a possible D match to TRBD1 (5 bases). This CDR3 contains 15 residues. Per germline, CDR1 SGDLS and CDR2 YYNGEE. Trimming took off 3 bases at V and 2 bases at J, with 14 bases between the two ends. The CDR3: CASSAAGRGNYGYTF. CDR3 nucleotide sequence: TGTGCCAGCAGCGCTGCGGGGAGGGGAAACTATGGCTACACCTTC.

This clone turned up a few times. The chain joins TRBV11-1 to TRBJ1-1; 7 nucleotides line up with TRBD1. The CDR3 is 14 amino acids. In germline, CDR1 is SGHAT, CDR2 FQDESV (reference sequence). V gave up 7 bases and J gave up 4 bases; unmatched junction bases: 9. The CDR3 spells CASTSARGFTEAFF. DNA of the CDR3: TGTGCCAGCACCTCCGCCAGGGGGTTCACTGAAGCTTTCTTT.

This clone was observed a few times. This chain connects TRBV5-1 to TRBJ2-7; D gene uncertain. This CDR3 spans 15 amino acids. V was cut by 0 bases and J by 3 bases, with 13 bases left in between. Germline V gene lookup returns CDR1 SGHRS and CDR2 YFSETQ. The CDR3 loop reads CASSLGNSEDYEQYF. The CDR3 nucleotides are TGCGCCAGCAGCTTGGGGAACAGCGAAGACTACGAGCAGTACTTC.

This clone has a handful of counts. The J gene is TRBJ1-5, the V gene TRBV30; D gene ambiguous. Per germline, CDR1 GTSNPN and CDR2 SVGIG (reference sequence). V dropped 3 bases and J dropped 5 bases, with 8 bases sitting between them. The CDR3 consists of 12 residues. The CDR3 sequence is CAWSDTYQPQHF. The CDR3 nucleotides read TGTGCCTGGAGCGACACCTATCAGCCCCAGCATTTT. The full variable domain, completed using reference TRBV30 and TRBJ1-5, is SQTIHQWPATLVQPVGSPLSLECTVEGTSNPNLYWYRQAAGRGLQLLFYSVGIGQISSEVPQNLSASRPQDRQFILSSKKLLLSDSGFYLCAWSDTYQPQHFGDGTRLSIL.

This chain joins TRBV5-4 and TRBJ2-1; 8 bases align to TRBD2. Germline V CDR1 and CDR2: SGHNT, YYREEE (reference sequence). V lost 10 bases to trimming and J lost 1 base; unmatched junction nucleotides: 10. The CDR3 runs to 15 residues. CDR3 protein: CASRLAGGSYNEQFF. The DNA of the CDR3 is TGTGCCTCCCGCTTGGCGGGGGGATCCTACAATGAGCAGTTCTTC.

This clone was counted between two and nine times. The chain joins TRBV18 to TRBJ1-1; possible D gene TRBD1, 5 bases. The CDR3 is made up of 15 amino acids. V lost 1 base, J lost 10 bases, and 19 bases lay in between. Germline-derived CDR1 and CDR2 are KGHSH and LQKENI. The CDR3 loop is CASSPQRDGNVLAFF. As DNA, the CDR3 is TGTGCCAGCTCACCACAAAGGGACGGAAATGTGCTAGCTTTCTTT.

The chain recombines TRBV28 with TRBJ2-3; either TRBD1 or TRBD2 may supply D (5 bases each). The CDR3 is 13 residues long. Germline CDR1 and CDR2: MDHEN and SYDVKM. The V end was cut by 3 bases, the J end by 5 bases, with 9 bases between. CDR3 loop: CASSFGGGDTQYF. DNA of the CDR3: TGTGCCAGCAGTTTCGGTGGGGGAGATACGCAGTATTTT. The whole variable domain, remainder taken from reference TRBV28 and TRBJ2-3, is DVKVTQSSRYLVKRTGEKVFLECVQDMDHENMFWYRQDPGLGLRLIYFSYDVKMKEKGDIPEGYSVSREKKERFSLILESASTNQTSMYLCASSFGGGDTQYFGPGTRLTVL.

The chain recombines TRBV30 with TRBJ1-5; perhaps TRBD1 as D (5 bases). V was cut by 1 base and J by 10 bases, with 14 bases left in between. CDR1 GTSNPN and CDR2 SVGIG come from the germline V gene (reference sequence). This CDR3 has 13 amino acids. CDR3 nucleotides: TGTGCCTGGAGTGCCAGGGAAATCCAACCCCAGCATTTT. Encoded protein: CAWSAREIQPQHF.

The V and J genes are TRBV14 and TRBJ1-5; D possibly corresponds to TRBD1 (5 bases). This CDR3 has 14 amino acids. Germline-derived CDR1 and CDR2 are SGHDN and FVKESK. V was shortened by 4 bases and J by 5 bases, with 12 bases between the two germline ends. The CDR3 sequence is CASSLSGGDQPQHF. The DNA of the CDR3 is TGTGCCAGCAGCCTCAGTGGGGGTGATCAGCCCCAGCATTTT.

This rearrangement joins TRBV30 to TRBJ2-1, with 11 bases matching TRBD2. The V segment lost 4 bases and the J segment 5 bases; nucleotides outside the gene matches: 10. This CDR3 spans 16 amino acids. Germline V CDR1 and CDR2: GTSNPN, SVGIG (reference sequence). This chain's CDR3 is CAWTVAASGRHNEQFF. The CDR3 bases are TGTGCCTGGACCGTAGCGGCTAGCGGGAGGCACAATGAGCAGTTCTTC.

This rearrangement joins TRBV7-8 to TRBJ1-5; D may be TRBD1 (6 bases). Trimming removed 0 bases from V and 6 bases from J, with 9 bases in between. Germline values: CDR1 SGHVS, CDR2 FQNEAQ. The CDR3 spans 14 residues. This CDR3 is CASSLASGAQPQHF. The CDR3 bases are TGTGCCAGCAGCTTAGCGTCGGGGGCTCAGCCCCAGCATTTT.

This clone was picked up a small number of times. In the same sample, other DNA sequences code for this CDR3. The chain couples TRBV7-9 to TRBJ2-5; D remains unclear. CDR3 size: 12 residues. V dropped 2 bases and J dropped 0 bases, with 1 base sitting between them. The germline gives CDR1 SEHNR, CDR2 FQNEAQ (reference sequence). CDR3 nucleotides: TGTGCCAGCAGCTTAAACCAAGAGACCCAGTACTTC. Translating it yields CASSLNQETQYF.

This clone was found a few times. The chain's CDR3 is CAISESPRAETQYF. CDR3 coding DNA: TGTGCCATCAGTGAGTCTCCCCGGGCGGAGACCCAGTACTTC. The chain combines TRBV10-3 with TRBJ2-5; D unclear. Trimming cost V 0 bases and J 5 bases, with 10 bases left between them. The V gene's germline CDR1 is ENHRY and CDR2 SYGVKD. The CDR3 has 14 residues.

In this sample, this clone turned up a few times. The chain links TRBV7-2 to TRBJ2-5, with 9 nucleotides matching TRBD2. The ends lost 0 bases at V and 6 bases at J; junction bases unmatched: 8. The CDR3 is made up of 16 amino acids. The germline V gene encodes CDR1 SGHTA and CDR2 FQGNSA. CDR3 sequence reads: CASSLAPSGALKTQYF. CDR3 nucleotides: TGTGCCAGCAGCTTAGCCCCTAGCGGGGCCTTAAAGACCCAGTACTTC.

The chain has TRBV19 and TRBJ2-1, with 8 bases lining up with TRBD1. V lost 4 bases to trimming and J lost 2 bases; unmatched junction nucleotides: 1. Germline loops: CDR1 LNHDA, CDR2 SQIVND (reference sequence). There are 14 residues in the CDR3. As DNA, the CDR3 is TGTGCCAGTAGTACGGGACAGGCCTACAATGAGCAGTTCTTC. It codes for CASSTGQAYNEQFF.

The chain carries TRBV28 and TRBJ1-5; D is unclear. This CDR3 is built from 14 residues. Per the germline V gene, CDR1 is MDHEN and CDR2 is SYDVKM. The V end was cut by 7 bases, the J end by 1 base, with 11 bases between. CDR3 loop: CASNLYRSNQPQHF. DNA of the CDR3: TGTGCCAGCAACCTTTACAGAAGCAATCAGCCCCAGCATTTT.

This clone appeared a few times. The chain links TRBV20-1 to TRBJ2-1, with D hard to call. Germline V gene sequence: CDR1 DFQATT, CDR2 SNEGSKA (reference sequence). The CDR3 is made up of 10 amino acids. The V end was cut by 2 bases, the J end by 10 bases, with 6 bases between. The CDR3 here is CSARQREQFF. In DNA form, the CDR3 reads TGCAGTGCTAGACAAAGGGAGCAGTTCTTC.

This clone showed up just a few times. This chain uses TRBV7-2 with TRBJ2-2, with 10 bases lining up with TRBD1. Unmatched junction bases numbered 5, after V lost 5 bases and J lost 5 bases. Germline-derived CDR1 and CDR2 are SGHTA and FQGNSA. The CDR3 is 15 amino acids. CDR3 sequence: CASSRTGGWTGELFF. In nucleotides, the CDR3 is TGTGCCAGCAGCCGGACAGGGGGTTGGACCGGGGAGCTGTTTTTT. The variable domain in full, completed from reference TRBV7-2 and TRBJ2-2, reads GAGVSQSPSNKVTEKGKDVELRCDPISGHTALYWYRQSLGQGLEFLIYFQGNSAPDKSGLPSDRFSAERTGGSVSTLTIQRTQQEDSAVYLCASSRTGGWTGELFFGEGSRLTVL.

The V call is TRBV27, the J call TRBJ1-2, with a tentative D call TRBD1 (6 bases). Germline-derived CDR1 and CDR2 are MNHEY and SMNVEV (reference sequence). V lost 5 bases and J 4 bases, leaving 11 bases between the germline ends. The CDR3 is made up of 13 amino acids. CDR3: CASSRGQTYGYTF. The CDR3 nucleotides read TGTGCCAGCAGTCGCGGACAGACCTATGGCTACACCTTC.

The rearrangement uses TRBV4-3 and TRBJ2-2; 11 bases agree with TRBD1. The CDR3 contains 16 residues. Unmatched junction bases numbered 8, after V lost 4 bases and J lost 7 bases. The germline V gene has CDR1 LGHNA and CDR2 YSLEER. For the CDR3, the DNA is TGCGCCAGCAGCCGCGGGACAGGGGGGTTTCGCGGGGAGCTGTTTTTT. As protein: CASSRGTGGFRGELFF.

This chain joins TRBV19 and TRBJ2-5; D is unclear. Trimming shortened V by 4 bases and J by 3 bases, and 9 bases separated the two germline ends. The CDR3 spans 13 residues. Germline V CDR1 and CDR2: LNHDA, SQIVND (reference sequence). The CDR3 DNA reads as TGTGCCAGTAGTACCTTTAGGGAAGAGACCCAGTACTTC. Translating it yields CASSTFREETQYF.

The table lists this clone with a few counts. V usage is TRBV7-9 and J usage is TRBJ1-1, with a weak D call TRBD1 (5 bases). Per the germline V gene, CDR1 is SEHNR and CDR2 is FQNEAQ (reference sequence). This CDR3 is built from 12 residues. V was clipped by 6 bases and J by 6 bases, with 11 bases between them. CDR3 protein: CASRPVGAEAFF. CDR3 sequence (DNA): TGTGCCAGCAGGCCGGTGGGGGCTGAAGCTTTCTTT.

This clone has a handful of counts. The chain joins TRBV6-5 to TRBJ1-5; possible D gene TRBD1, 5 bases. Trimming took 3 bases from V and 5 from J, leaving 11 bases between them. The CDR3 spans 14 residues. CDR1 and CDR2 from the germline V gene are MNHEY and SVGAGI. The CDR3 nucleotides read TGTGCCAGCAGTTATGGGGGTCCGGATCAGCCCCAGCATTTT. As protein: CASSYGGPDQPQHF.

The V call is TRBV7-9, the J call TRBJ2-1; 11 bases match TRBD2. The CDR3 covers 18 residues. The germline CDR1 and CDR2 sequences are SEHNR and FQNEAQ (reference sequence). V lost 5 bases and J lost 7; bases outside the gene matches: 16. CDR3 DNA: TGTGCCAGCAGCCATCCCCCGACTAGCGGGGTGCTTTGGAATGAGCAGTTCTTC. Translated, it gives CASSHPPTSGVLWNEQFF.